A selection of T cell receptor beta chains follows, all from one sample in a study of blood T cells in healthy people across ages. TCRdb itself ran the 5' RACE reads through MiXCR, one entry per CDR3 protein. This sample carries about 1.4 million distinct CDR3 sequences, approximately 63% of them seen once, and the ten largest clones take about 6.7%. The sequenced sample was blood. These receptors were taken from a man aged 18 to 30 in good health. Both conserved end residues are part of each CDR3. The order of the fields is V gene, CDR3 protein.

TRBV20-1	CSARAAAGSPLHF
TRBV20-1	CSAVPPGYYNEQFF
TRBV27	CASRGYSRSMNTEAFF
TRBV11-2	CASSLEGHTEAFF
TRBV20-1	CSASPGGEQYF
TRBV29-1	CSGGGNWNTEAFF
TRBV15	CATSREARILSGNTIYF
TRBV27	CAGLAGNNEQFF
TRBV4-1	CASSQWEGNTGELFF
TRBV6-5	CASSYSPAGIYQETQYF
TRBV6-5	CASSYAPGAAGDEQDTQYF
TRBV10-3	CAISKDRNTEAFF
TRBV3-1	CASSQGGTPSYEQYF
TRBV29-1	CSVGGSMTDTQYF
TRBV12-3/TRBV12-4	CATGTSGNNEQFF
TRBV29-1	CSVEEGQGRNTGELFF
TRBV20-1	CSARGTFPPNEQYF
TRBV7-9	CASSADYSYEQYF
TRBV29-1	CSVETPDSPNFYGYTF
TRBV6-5	CASSYLNRPLYGYTF
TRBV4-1	CASSPAPGQGFREQYF
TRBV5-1	CASSSRQALNSPLHF
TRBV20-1	CSARVPDRSSYNSPLHF
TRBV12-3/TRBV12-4	CASSRGQGAVYGYTF
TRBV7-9	CASSGLGGEKLFF
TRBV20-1	CSARRLAGGPETQYF
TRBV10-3	CAITRSGNTDTQYF
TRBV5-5	CASSLDPKTGVGQPQHF
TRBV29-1	CSVGDYNQPQHF
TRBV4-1	CASSQDPPQGALSYEQYF
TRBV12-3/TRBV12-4	CASTGGTSGGAIDEQFF
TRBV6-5	CASSRQGARSNSPLHF
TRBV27	CASSSNPGNSPLHF
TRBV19	CASKGGGVKGNIQYF
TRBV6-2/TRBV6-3	CATGAGTDTYEQYF
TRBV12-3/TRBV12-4	CASSLVREQPQHF
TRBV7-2	CASSSPYRDRVRRQYF
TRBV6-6	CASSRGSGLGPNEQFF
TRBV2	CASSEGGTSGTHEQYF
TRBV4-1	CASSHIAGDRYEQYF
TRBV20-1	CSASEPTGDPNQPQHF
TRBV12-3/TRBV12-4	CASSPGQGGSYKEQFF
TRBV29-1	CSVPGGSDGYTF
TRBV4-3	CASRRGQGAENEQFF
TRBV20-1	CSAPGQMSYGYTF
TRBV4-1	CASSQGPAGELFF
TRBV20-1	CSARAGTGGLFGNEQYF
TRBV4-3	CASSQDRGSQETQYF
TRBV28	CASSSRDLVPEQYF
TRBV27	CASYAGTSGKSDTQYF
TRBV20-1	CSASNDGPNTEAFF
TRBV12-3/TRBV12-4	CASSLIIGTGRAYEQYF
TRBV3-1	CASSQEDPRLHNSPLHF
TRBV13	CASRRLGDEQFF
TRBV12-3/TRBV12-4	CASSFGLANNEQYF